Listed below are T cell receptor beta chains from one sample, sequenced in a study of Ad26.COV2.S vaccination and SARS-CoV-2 variants. Method: immunoSEQ multiplex PCR; TCRdb's copy keeps in-frame clones and lacks some. The sample contains around 100,000 clones, around 80% of which appear only once. Sequenced here: peripheral blood, sampled after recovery from COVID-19. The source of these receptors is a human donor who had recovered from COVID-19. Each CDR3 is given with its conserved first and last residue. The D gene is left open where the match is weak. The size field is filled for only some rows; it gives once, few, many or a size class.

d_call,j_call,clone_size,v_call,cdr3_length,cdr3_nt,cdr3_aa
NA,TRBJ2-2,NA,TRBV28,14,TGTGCCAGCAAGAAACAGGGGAACACCGGGGAGCTGTTTTTT,CASKKQGNTGELFF
NA,TRBJ2-2,NA,TRBV18,16,TGTGCCAGCTCATCAAGAAAGGGGGCGAACACCGGGGAGCTGTTTTTT,CASSSRKGANTGELFF
TRBD1,TRBJ2-1,NA,TRBV7-6,15,TGTGCCAGCCACGCCGGGACAGGGTCCTACAATGAGCAGTTCTTC,CASHAGTGSYNEQFF
NA,TRBJ1-2,few,TRBV5-6,13,TGTGCCAGCAGCCAAACGGTGAACTATGGCTACACCTTC,CASSQTVNYGYTF
NA,TRBJ2-5,NA,TRBV28,16,TGTGCCAGCAGTCCCAACCCGCCACGTCGGCAAGAGACCCAGTACTTC,CASSPNPPRRQETQYF
NA,TRBJ1-3,NA,TRBV3-1/TRBV3-2,15,TGTGCCAGCAGCCCTTATTCAGGGGCGGGAAACACCATATATTTT,CASSPYSGAGNTIYF
NA,TRBJ2-7,NA,TRBV3-1/TRBV3-2,15,TGTGCCAGCAGCCCTCCAGGAGGGCTCTCCTACGAGCAGTACTTC,CASSPPGGLSYEQYF
NA,TRBJ2-7,NA,TRBV6-1,14,TGTGCCAGCAGTGAAACAGGTGGGGAATACGAGCAGTACTTC,CASSETGGEYEQYF
NA,TRBJ1-2,NA,TRBV2,15,TGTGCCAGCAGCCGAAACAGGGAGGGGTACTATGGCTACACCTTC,CASSRNREGYYGYTF
NA,TRBJ1-5,NA,TRBV24-1,18,TGTGCCACCAGTGATTGGGGCTGGTCCTGGCTATTCAATCAGCCCCAGCATTTT,CATSDWGWSWLFNQPQHF
NA,TRBJ2-1,NA,TRBV7-3,14,TGTGCCAGCAGCTCCGGGCGGGGCAGCAATGAGCAGTTCTTC,CASSSGRGSNEQFF
NA,TRBJ2-3,NA,TRBV5-1,13,TGCGCCAGCAGCTTGGGCGCCCGAGATACGCAGTATTTT,CASSLGARDTQYF
NA,TRBJ1-2,NA,TRBV5-5,15,TGTGCCAGCAGCTTGGCTCATGGCAGGGTTGATGGCTACACCTTC,CASSLAHGRVDGYTF
TRBD1,TRBJ1-1,few,TRBV19,14,TGTGCCAGTAGTATGGGACAGCCCAACACTGAAGCTTTCTTT,CASSMGQPNTEAFF
NA,TRBJ1-3,NA,TRBV30,12,TGTGCCTGGGACAGCCTCCTCGGCACCATATATTTT,CAWDSLLGTIYF
NA,TRBJ2-5,NA,TRBV6-1,13,TGTGCCAGCAGTGAGGGGGCCCGAGAGACCCAGTACTTC,CASSEGARETQYF
TRBD2,TRBJ2-2,NA,TRBV4-1,17,TGCGCCAGCAGCCAAGATCGGGGGGTGGGTACCGGCGGGGAGCTGTTTTTT,CASSQDRGVGTGGELFF
NA,TRBJ1-3,NA,TRBV9,14,TGTGCCAGCAGCGCCCGGACGCCTGGAAACACCATATATTTT,CASSARTPGNTIYF
NA,TRBJ2-3,NA,TRBV6-1,13,TGTGCCAGCAGTGATACGGACACAGATACGCAGTATTTT,CASSDTDTDTQYF
NA,TRBJ1-6,NA,TRBV21-1,15,TGTGCCAGCAGCAAAGAGGGGACAGACAATTCACCCCTCCACTTT,CASSKEGTDNSPLHF
NA,TRBJ2-6,few,TRBV27,18,TGTGCCAGCAGTTTAAGGGCCTTACCATCATCTGGGGCCAACGTCCTGACTTTC,CASSLRALPSSGANVLTF
TRBD1,TRBJ2-1,once,TRBV18,16,TGTGCCAGCTCACGGGAGGTGGGACAGGGAAGCAATGAGCAGTTCTTC,CASSREVGQGSNEQFF